This T cell receptor (beta chain) was found in a study of cytomegalovirus exposure and HLA in healthy donors. The study, taken as a whole, reports: Sequencing depth roughly uniform across donors was assumed in presence/absence analyses.

This clone came up once. What it binds is unknown. Primers: 60 Vbeta forward and 13 Jbeta reverse. Profiling relied on immunoSEQ multiplex PCR, and the TCRdb table lists in-frame clones only, not all of them. The sample consists of some 82,000 clones, about four fifths of them appearing once. The specimen sequenced was PBMCs. This clonotype originated in a woman in her fifties or sixties in good health and CMV-seronegative.

CDR3 nucleotide sequence: TGTGCCAGCAGTGTTGTGCGGGGACAGCAGTTCTTC. Its translation: CASSVVRGQQFF. The J gene is TRBJ2-1, the V gene TRBV6-1, with D maybe TRBD2 (6 bases). Germline CDR1 is MNHNS and CDR2 is SASEGT. V lost 4 bases to trimming and J lost 11 bases, with 12 bases between them. The CDR3 spans 12 residues.